The 30 T cell receptor beta chains below were found in one sample sequenced in a study of shared clonotypes between healthy human individuals. TCRdb's copy holds only in-frame clones and misses some; the assay was immunoSEQ multiplex PCR. The repertoire includes 2 million to 2.5 million clones, about 95% of them detected once, and around 1.1% sits in the top ten. Naive CD8 cells were CD45RO-negative, positively selected for CCR7, excluding terminally differentiated effector memory CD45RA+ cells. The specimen sequenced was naive CD8+ T cells sorted from blood. These receptors were taken from a man aged 18 to 30 in good health.

In the case of this clone: Additional DNA sequences in this sample encode the identical CDR3. The rearrangement uses TRBV4-1 and TRBJ2-3; D is ambiguous. From germline, CDR1 is MGHRA and CDR2 YSYEKL. The CDR3 is 13 residues long. V was clipped by 0 bases and J by 2 bases, with 3 bases between them. DNA for the CDR3: TGCGCCAGCAGCCAAGATTTCACAGATACGCAGTATTTT. This gives the protein CASSQDFTDTQYF.

This chain connects TRBV7-9 to TRBJ2-5; no clear D gene. CDR1 and CDR2 (germline): SEHNR, FQNEAQ (reference sequence). This CDR3 is built from 14 residues. V was clipped by 4 bases and J by 0 bases, with 9 bases between them. Written as DNA, the CDR3 is TGTGCCAGCAGCTCCCTACAAGACCAAGAGACCCAGTACTTC. It translates to CASSSLQDQETQYF. Full variable domain (remainder filled in from reference TRBV7-9 and TRBJ2-5): DTGVSQNPRHKITKRGQNVTFRCDPISEHNRLYWYRQTLGQGPEFLTYFQNEAQLEKSRLLSDRFSAERPKGSFSTLEIQRTEQGDSAMYLCASSSLQDQETQYFGPGTRLLVL.

The chain has TRBV11-2 and TRBJ2-3, with no clear D. There are 13 residues in the CDR3. Trimming pared 8 bases from V and 3 bases from J, leaving 12 bases between. CDR1 is SGHAT and CDR2 is FQNNGV in the germline V gene. The CDR3 DNA reads as TGTGCCAGCCACGAGATGAGGACAGATACGCAGTATTTT. Translating gives CASHEMRTDTQYF.

The chain employs TRBV4-3 and TRBJ2-1, with D unresolved. The CDR3 runs to 13 residues. Per germline, CDR1 LGHNA and CDR2 YSLEER. The V and J ends lost 1 base and 8 bases respectively, with 9 bases between them. The CDR3 loop is CASSQGSGYEQFF. CDR3 sequence (DNA): TGCGCCAGCAGCCAAGGGTCCGGGTATGAGCAGTTCTTC.

The gene calls are TRBV12-5 and TRBJ2-7; 9 nucleotides match TRBD1. Per the germline V gene, CDR1 is LGHNT and CDR2 is FRNRAP. The CDR3 is 17 residues long. Trimming removed 2 bases from V and 0 bases from J; junction bases left unmatched: 8. Here the CDR3 reads CASGLWTGTGSSYEQYF. The CDR3 nucleotides are TGTGCTAGTGGTTTGTGGACCGGGACAGGGAGCTCCTACGAGCAGTACTTC.

The V call is TRBV7-9, the J call TRBJ1-4; 7 positions agree with TRBD1. This CDR3 region has 12 residues. The trim removed 6 bases at V and 7 bases at J, leaving 2 bases unmatched. CDR1 is SEHNR and CDR2 is FQNEAQ in the germline V gene (reference sequence). The CDR3 loop is CASRGDSEKLFF. CDR3 DNA sequence: TGTGCCAGCAGAGGGGACAGTGAAAAACTGTTTTTT.

Details on this clone: The sample carries other DNA sequences with the same CDR3. The gene calls are TRBV11-2 and TRBJ1-1; D is undetermined. Trimming took 0 bases from V and 1 from J, leaving 6 bases between them. Germline CDR1 is SGHAT and CDR2 is FQNNGV. The CDR3 spans 14 residues. CDR3 DNA sequence: TGTGCCAGCAGCTTAGATCCTGGGAACACTGAAGCTTTCTTT. Translating it yields CASSLDPGNTEAFF.

V and J are TRBV6-5 and TRBJ2-7, with 9 bases identical to TRBD2. The germline V gene has CDR1 MNHEY and CDR2 SVGAGI. The CDR3 length is 16 residues. J gave up 0 bases and V 2 bases, and 5 bases lay outside the gene matches. The CDR3 protein is CASSYPRAGGSYEQYF. The CDR3 coding sequence is TGTGCCAGCAGTTACCCCCGAGCGGGAGGCTCCTACGAGCAGTACTTC.

The V call is TRBV6-1, the J call TRBJ2-7, with D perhaps being TRBD1 or TRBD2 (7 bases each). From germline, CDR1 is MNHNS and CDR2 SASEGT. The CDR3 covers 14 residues. V lost 6 bases and J 3 bases, leaving 15 bases between the germline ends. This CDR3 reads CASRLDREGYEQYF. The CDR3 DNA reads as TGTGCCAGCAGACTCGACAGGGAGGGCTACGAGCAGTACTTC.

The chain combines TRBV27 with TRBJ2-2; 11 bases are shared with TRBD2. This CDR3 is built from 17 residues. CDR1 and CDR2 (germline): MNHEY, SMNVEV (reference sequence). Losses at the gene ends were 2 bases for V and 2 bases for J; bases not matched to a gene: 4. The CDR3 reads CASSLAGTSGNTGELFF. CDR3 nucleotides: TGTGCCAGCAGTTTAGCCGGGACTAGCGGAAACACCGGGGAGCTGTTTTTT.

This chain uses TRBV7-6 with TRBJ1-4; D might be TRBD1 (6 bases). V was cut by 1 base and J by 6 bases, with 9 bases left in between. This CDR3 region has 14 residues. The V gene's germline CDR1 is SGHVS and CDR2 FNYEAQ. As DNA, the CDR3 is TGTGCCAGCAGCTTAGGCGCAGGGGATGAAAAACTGTTTTTT. It specifies CASSLGAGDEKLFF. The variable domain in full, with the rest retrieved from reference TRBV7-6 and TRBJ1-4, is GAGVSQSPRYKVTKRGQDVALRCDPISGHVSLYWYRQALGQGPEFLTYFNYEAQQDKSGLPNDRFSAERPEGSISTLTIQRTEQRDSAMYRCASSLGAGDEKLFFGSGTQLSVL.

Concerning this clone: Other DNA sequences in this specimen translate into the identical CDR3. This rearrangement joins TRBV5-1 to TRBJ2-7; 10 positions match TRBD1. J was trimmed by 4 bases and V by 0 bases; bases with no gene match: 1. Per the germline V gene, CDR1 is SGHRS and CDR2 is YFSETQ. The CDR3 contains 14 residues. The CDR3 coding sequence is TGCGCCAGCAGCTTGGGGACAGGGGGATACGAGCAGTACTTC. Residues: CASSLGTGGYEQYF.

The chain combines TRBV15 with TRBJ2-2, with 7 bases lining up with TRBD1. Germline CDR1 is LNHNV and CDR2 is YYDKDF (reference sequence). Unmatched junction bases numbered 5, after V lost 0 bases and J lost 1 base. CDR3 length equals 17 residues. The CDR3 is CATSRDRTGRNTGELFF. DNA of the CDR3: TGTGCCACCAGCAGAGATAGGACAGGCAGGAACACCGGGGAGCTGTTTTTT.

This clone was seen only once. The chain uses TRBV15 and TRBJ2-4; 7 bases line up with TRBD1. The germline V gene encodes CDR1 LNHNV and CDR2 YYDKDF (reference sequence). CDR3 size: 18 residues. V was pared by 0 bases and J by 0 bases, with 8 bases of the junction left unmatched. The CDR3 loop is CATSRDRTGAIAKNIQYF. The CDR3 nucleotides are TGTGCCACCAGCAGAGATAGGACAGGAGCTATAGCCAAAAACATTCAGTACTTC.

The V call is TRBV12-5, the J call TRBJ2-7; D ambiguous. The CDR3 totals 13 residues. Germline V gives CDR1 LGHNT, CDR2 FRNRAP. The V end lost 8 bases, the J end lost 2 bases, and 13 bases lay between the germline ends. DNA for the CDR3: TGTGCTAGTTCGATCGGCGCTACCTACGAGCAGTACTTC. Translating it yields CASSIGATYEQYF. Combining the CDR3 with reference TRBV12-5 and TRBJ2-7 gives the whole variable domain DARVTQTPRHKVTEMGQEVTMRCQPILGHNTVFWYRQTMMQGLELLAYFRNRAPLDDSGMPKDRFSAEMPDATLATLKIQPSEPRDSAVYFCASSIGATYEQYFGPGTRLTVT.

V is TRBV7-9 and J is TRBJ2-3; D unclear. The V end was cut by 5 bases, the J end by 5 bases, with 8 bases between. The germline CDR1 and CDR2 sequences are SEHNR and FQNEAQ (reference sequence). The CDR3 loop spans 12 amino acids. CDR3 loop: CASSIIGDTQYF. DNA for the CDR3: TGTGCCAGCAGCATCATCGGAGATACGCAGTATTTT. Drawing the rest from reference TRBV7-9 and TRBJ2-3, the complete variable domain is DTGVSQNPRHKITKRGQNVTFRCDPISEHNRLYWYRQTLGQGPEFLTYFQNEAQLEKSRLLSDRFSAERPKGSFSTLEIQRTEQGDSAMYLCASSIIGDTQYFGPGTRLTVL.

V gene TRBV27 combines with J gene TRBJ1-2, with TRBD1 as a possible D gene (5 bases). Germline values: CDR1 MNHEY, CDR2 SMNVEV (reference sequence). This CDR3 has 17 amino acids. V shed 6 bases and J shed 3 bases, with 23 bases lying between them. In DNA form, the CDR3 reads TGTGCCAGCAGCCCTAACCCCCAGGGATTTCCCTACTATGGCTACACCTTC. The encoded protein is CASSPNPQGFPYYGYTF.

The V and J genes are TRBV19 and TRBJ1-1, with 10 bases lining up with TRBD1. Germline loops: CDR1 LNHDA, CDR2 SQIVND (reference sequence). V dropped 4 bases and J dropped 6; count of bases not matched to a gene: 8. This CDR3 has 15 residues. For the CDR3, the DNA is TGTGCCAGTAGTACGACCGACAGGGGGCAATCTGAAGCTTTCTTT. This translates into CASSTTDRGQSEAFF.

The J gene is TRBJ1-1, the V gene TRBV6-5; tentatively, D is TRBD1 (5 bases). CDR1 and CDR2 from the germline V gene are MNHEY and SVGAGI. V was trimmed by 7 bases and J by 1 base, leaving 13 bases between them. The CDR3 extends over 14 amino acids. The CDR3 protein is CASTDAGPNTEAFF. CDR3 DNA sequence: TGTGCCAGCACCGATGCAGGGCCGAACACTGAAGCTTTCTTT.

This chain links TRBV27 with TRBJ2-7; 7 nucleotides align to TRBD2. CDR1 is MNHEY, CDR2 SMNVEV, per germline (reference sequence). The CDR3 runs to 14 residues. Unmatched junction bases numbered 7, after V lost 2 bases and J lost 6 bases. The CDR3 loop is CASSLVGGVGEQYF. The CDR3 DNA reads as TGTGCCAGCAGTTTAGTGGGGGGGGTCGGCGAGCAGTACTTC.

The V call is TRBV9, the J call TRBJ2-2; 7 bases agree with TRBD2. This CDR3 comprises 15 residues. The V segment lost 0 bases and the J segment 6 bases; nucleotides outside the gene matches: 5. Looked up from germline, CDR1 is SGDLS and CDR2 is YYNGEE. This CDR3 reads CASSVAGGRAGELFF. CDR3 in DNA: TGTGCCAGCAGCGTAGCTGGAGGGAGGGCCGGGGAGCTGTTTTTT.

The genes are TRBV28 and TRBJ2-3, with 9 bases matching TRBD2. Germline V CDR1 and CDR2: MDHEN, SYDVKM. The CDR3 covers 16 residues. The V and J ends lost 5 bases and 2 bases, in that order; junction bases with no gene match: 8. The CDR3 loop reads CASSPLAGYFTDTQYF. In nucleotides, the CDR3 is TGTGCCAGCAGTCCGCTAGCGGGGTATTTCACAGATACGCAGTATTTT.

This chain links TRBV7-9 with TRBJ2-5, with TRBD2 matching over 7 bases. The ends lost 0 bases at V and 4 bases at J; junction bases unmatched: 5. Germline V gene data show CDR1 as SEHNR and CDR2 as FQNEAQ (reference sequence). The CDR3 covers 15 residues. CDR3 nucleotides: TGTGCCAGCAGCTTAGCCGGGGGAGGGCGAGAGACCCAGTACTTC. It yields the protein CASSLAGGGRETQYF. The whole variable domain, filled in from reference TRBV7-9 and TRBJ2-5, reads DTGVSQNPRHKITKRGQNVTFRCDPISEHNRLYWYRQTLGQGPEFLTYFQNEAQLEKSRLLSDRFSAERPKGSFSTLEIQRTEQGDSAMYLCASSLAGGGRETQYFGPGTRLLVL.

The chain carries TRBV20-1 and TRBJ1-2, with D unclear. The V gene's germline CDR1 is DFQATT and CDR2 SNEGSKA (reference sequence). The CDR3 covers 9 residues. Trimming shortened V by 4 bases and J by 6 bases, and 3 bases separated the two germline ends. CDR3 protein: CSATDGYTF. The CDR3 DNA reads as TGCAGTGCTACGGATGGCTACACCTTC.

The chain carries TRBV5-6 and TRBJ1-2; 9 nucleotides match TRBD1. There are 13 residues in the CDR3. Germline V gene data show CDR1 as SGHDT and CDR2 as YYEEEE. V shed 5 bases, J shed 5 bases, and the junction held 4 bases outside the gene matches. In DNA, the CDR3 is TGTGCCAGCAGTCTACAGGGGGCGTATGGCTACACCTTC. It codes for CASSLQGAYGYTF. Filled out from reference TRBV5-6 and TRBJ1-2, the complete variable domain reads DAGVTQSPTHLIKTRGQQVTLRCSPKSGHDTVSWYQQALGQGPQFIFQYYEEEERQRGNFPDRFSGHQFPNYSSELNVNALLLGDSALYLCASSLQGAYGYTFGSGTRLTVV.

The chain is built from TRBV19 and TRBJ2-3; the D gene is possibly TRBD1 (6 bases). CDR1 is LNHDA and CDR2 is SQIVND in the germline V gene (reference sequence). This CDR3 spans 18 amino acids. Trimming took 9 bases from V and 1 from J, leaving 26 bases between them. The CDR3 spells CASSPWGLAYSGTDTQYF. Written as DNA, the CDR3 is TGTGCCAGCTCCCCATGGGGGCTCGCTTATTCGGGCACAGATACGCAGTATTTT. Full variable domain (outside the CDR3, taken from reference TRBV19 and TRBJ2-3): DGGITQSPKYLFRKEGQNVTLSCEQNLNHDAMYWYRQDPGQGLRLIYYSQIVNDFQKGDIAEGYSVSREKKESFPLTVTSAQKNPTAFYLCASSPWGLAYSGTDTQYFGPGTRLTVL.

CDR3 DNA: TGCGCCAGCAGCCAAGCCCCAGTGGCGGGGCGTATGTCGGAGCAGTTCTTC. Residues: CASSQAPVAGRMSEQFF. J is TRBJ2-1 and V is TRBV4-1, with TRBD2 as a possible D gene (6 bases). V gave up 1 base and J gave up 10 bases, with 23 bases separating them. The CDR3 covers 17 residues. Germline assignment: CDR1 MGHRA and CDR2 YSYEKL.

This clone was counted a single time. The chain recombines TRBV2 with TRBJ2-3; no definite D call. Trimming took 4 bases from V and 5 from J, leaving 13 bases between them. CDR1 SNHLY and CDR2 FYNNEI come from the germline V gene. The length of the CDR3 is 14 residues. The CDR3 sequence is CASSGGYGLDTQYF. In DNA form, the CDR3 reads TGTGCCAGCAGTGGGGGTTACGGCTTAGATACGCAGTATTTT.

The chain employs TRBV13 and TRBJ2-7; TRBD2 agrees at 8 bases. The CDR3 contains 14 residues. Germline CDR1 reads PRHDT; CDR2 reads FYEKMQ (reference sequence). J was trimmed by 4 bases and V by 1 base; bases with no gene match: 3. The DNA of the CDR3 is TGTGCCAGCAGCTTAGTAGCGGGGTTGTACGAGCAGTACTTC. Amino acid sequence: CASSLVAGLYEQYF.

As for this clone: In the same sample, other DNA sequences code for this CDR3. The rearrangement joins TRBV5-6 to TRBJ2-2, with no clear D. The CDR3 runs 12 residues. V lost 2 bases and J lost 5, with 4 bases in between. Germline V gene lookup returns CDR1 SGHDT and CDR2 YYEEEE. Here the CDR3 DNA reads TGTGCCAGCAGCTTTGGTACCGGGGAGCTGTTTTTT. Amino acids: CASSFGTGELFF.